These 14 T cell receptor beta chains originate from one sample sequenced in a study of T cells in Graves' hyperthyroidism and ophthalmopathy. The source material, RNA transcripts, was used to amplify TCR beta CDR3 regions. First-round RT-PCR of the TCR CDR3 relied on the HTBI primer set. MiXCR was run by TCRdb on the multiplex PCR reads, yielding one entry per CDR3 protein. The sample lists a few hundred thousand distinct CDR3 sequences; about 15% were seen once. The sequenced sample was blood. These receptors were taken from a woman in her fifties or sixties with Graves' hyperthyroidism.

This clonotype was observed at least ten times. The V gene is TRBV28, the J gene TRBJ1-2; no clear D. The CDR3 is made up of 13 amino acids. The V gene lost 2 bases and the J gene lost 4 bases, with 8 bases spanning the gap. The V gene's germline CDR1 is MDHEN and CDR2 SYDVKM. CDR3 region: CASSLTQTYGYTF. CDR3 in DNA: TGTGCCAGCAGTTTAACCCAGACCTATGGCTACACCTTC.

This clonotype was seen more than once but under ten times. The gene calls are TRBV12-3 or TRBV12-4 and TRBJ2-5; 7 positions match TRBD2. V lost 6 bases, J lost 4 bases, and 5 bases stayed unmatched. The CDR3 runs 13 residues. The chain's CDR3 is CASSPGEGETQYF. The CDR3 DNA is TGTGCCAGCAGCCCCGGGGAGGGAGAGACCCAGTACTTC.

In this sample, this clonotype turned up a few times. This chain uses TRBV6-4 with TRBJ2-1; the D gene is possibly TRBD2 (5 bases). The CDR3 length is 13 residues. Trimming removed 5 bases at V and 7 bases at J, with 12 bases between. CDR1 MRHNA and CDR2 SNTAGT come from the germline V gene. This CDR3 reads CASSIEAGNEQFF. CDR3 in DNA: TGTGCCAGCAGTATCGAGGCGGGTAATGAGCAGTTCTTC.

Many counts were recorded for this clonotype. The CDR3 here is CASSPQGTGDPNYGYTF. The CDR3 coding sequence is TGTGCCAGCAGTCCCCAAGGAACAGGGGACCCTAACTATGGCTACACCTTC. J is TRBJ1-2 and V is TRBV6-1, with 7 bases identical to TRBD1. Germline V gives CDR1 MNHNS, CDR2 SASEGT. The V gene end was trimmed by 5 bases and the J gene end by 0 bases; junction bases not matched to a gene: 12. This CDR3 comprises 17 residues.

This clonotype has a count of ten or more. This chain uses TRBV28 with TRBJ2-7; 9 bases align to TRBD1. The CDR3 consists of 14 residues. Looked up from germline, CDR1 is MDHEN and CDR2 is SYDVKM. The junction had 5 bases not matched to a gene; V was cut back by 5 bases and J by 3 bases. DNA of the CDR3: TGTGCCAGCAGTCGCCCGGGACAGGGCTACGAGCAGTACTTC. Amino acids: CASSRPGQGYEQYF.

At least ten counts were recorded for this clonotype. V gene TRBV5-1 combines with J gene TRBJ2-6; unclear D gene. V was clipped by 9 bases and J by 0 bases, with 10 bases between them. Per the germline V gene, CDR1 is SGHRS and CDR2 is YFSETQ. The CDR3 runs to 14 residues. CDR3 bases: TGCGCCACCACGGAACTCTCTGGGGCCAACGTCCTGACTTTC. It is translated as CATTELSGANVLTF.

This clonotype was counted at least ten times. The genes are TRBV7-2 and TRBJ1-6; no firm D call. Germline CDR1 and CDR2: SGHTA and FQGNSA. Trimming shortened V by 2 bases and J by 0 bases, and 2 bases separated the two germline ends. This CDR3 region has 14 residues. CDR3 DNA sequence: TGTGCCAGCAGCTTAAGCTCCTATAATTCACCCCTCCACTTT. Protein product: CASSLSSYNSPLHF.

V is TRBV4-2 and J is TRBJ2-7; 9 bases map to TRBD2. The CDR3 totals 19 residues. Trimming took 0 bases from V and 7 from J; bases not matched to a gene: 19. Germline assignment: CDR1 LGHNA and CDR2 YNFKEQ. The CDR3 is CASSQDHTAGGPALREQYF. Written as DNA, the CDR3 is TGTGCCAGCAGCCAAGATCATACAGCGGGGGGCCCCGCTTTGCGGGAGCAGTACTTC.

This sequence joins TRBV12-3 or TRBV12-4 and TRBJ1-1; no clear D gene. V lost 3 bases, J lost 0 bases, and 11 bases lay in between. This CDR3 has 15 residues. This CDR3 reads CASSFSPEMNTEAFF. CDR3 in DNA: TGTGCCAGCAGTTTTTCCCCGGAGATGAACACTGAAGCTTTCTTT.

The rearrangement joins TRBV7-3 to TRBJ2-2, with 7 bases matching TRBD1. The length of the CDR3 is 13 residues. Per the germline V gene, CDR1 is SGHTA and CDR2 is FQGTGA. The ends lost 5 bases at V and 11 bases at J; junction bases unmatched: 8. In DNA, the CDR3 is TGTGCCAGCAGCACCACCCGACAGGGAGAGCTGTTTTTT. It specifies CASSTTRQGELFF.

This clonotype was counted at least ten times. The chain is built from TRBV20-1 and TRBJ2-7; TRBD2 agrees at 8 bases. The CDR3 loop spans 15 amino acids. Trimming at V came to 5 bases and at J to 3 bases, leaving 12 bases not matched to a gene. Germline CDR1 and CDR2: DFQATT and SNEGSKA (reference sequence). The CDR3 nucleotides are TGCAGTGCTGGGAACCCGGGACGGGGGGGCTACGAGCAGTACTTC. It encodes CSAGNPGRGGYEQYF.

This clonotype was counted at least ten times. The J gene is TRBJ2-7, the V gene TRBV27, with D possibly matching TRBD2 (6 bases). Trimming stripped 4 bases from V and 1 base from J, with 11 bases between. The germline gives CDR1 MNHEY, CDR2 SMNVEV (reference sequence). The CDR3 contains 14 residues. The CDR3 DNA reads TGTGCCAGCAGTTACGGGACTTTGTCCTACGAGCAGTACTTC. Translated: CASSYGTLSYEQYF.

V and J are TRBV27 and TRBJ1-2, with no clear D. V was trimmed by 1 base and J by 7 bases, leaving 19 bases between them. The CDR3 spans 16 residues. CDR1 is MNHEY, CDR2 SMNVEV, per germline (reference sequence). For the CDR3, the DNA is TGTGCCAGCAGTTTATGGGGAAGGGAAACTGCGAGTGGCTACACCTTC. This encodes CASSLWGRETASGYTF.

This rearrangement joins TRBV2 to TRBJ2-6, with D uncertain. V lost 4 bases and J lost 4, with 11 bases in between. The CDR3 sequence is 15 residues long. Germline values: CDR1 SNHLY, CDR2 FYNNEI. The CDR3 nucleotides are TGTGCCAGCAGTGGTGGCGGAGTCGGGGCCAACGTCCTGACTTTC. Its translation: CASSGGGVGANVLTF.